This TCR beta chain came from a study of blood T cell repertoires in COVID-19. Study-wide background: Both acute and convalescent COVID-19 samples were obtained from the United States, Italy and Spain. Nucleic acid was either cDNA or gDNA, and it came from T cells, B-cell-depleted T cells, or PBMCs.

Source study methods: Nucleated cell counts were estimated from reference gene primer amplification. TCRdb's copy holds only in-frame clones and misses some; the assay was immunoSEQ multiplex PCR. The V and J calls and clone size come from that table; D and trimming were worked out from the DNA. The sample carries some 110,000 clones, over 80% recorded once. This CDR3 has 16 amino acids. Trimming took 3 bases from V and 4 from J; bases not matched to a gene: 9. Per germline, CDR1 SGHRS and CDR2 YFSETQ. This clonotype was obtained from a woman in her 70s with acute or convalescent COVID-19. Sequencing was carried out using peripheral blood. V usage is TRBV5-1 and J usage is TRBJ2-1; 8 positions agree with TRBD2. The DNA of the CDR3 is TGCGCCAGCAGCTCTGGACTAGCAGTCCTATACAATGAGCAGTTCTTC. It codes for CASSSGLAVLYNEQFF.